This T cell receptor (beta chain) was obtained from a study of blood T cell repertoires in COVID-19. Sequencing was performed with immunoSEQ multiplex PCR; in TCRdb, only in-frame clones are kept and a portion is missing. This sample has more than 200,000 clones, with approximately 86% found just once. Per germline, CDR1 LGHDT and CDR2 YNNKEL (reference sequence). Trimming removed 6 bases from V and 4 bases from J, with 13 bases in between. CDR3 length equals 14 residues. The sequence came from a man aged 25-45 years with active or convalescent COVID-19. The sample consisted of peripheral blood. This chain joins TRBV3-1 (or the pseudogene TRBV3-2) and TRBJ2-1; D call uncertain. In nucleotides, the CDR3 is TGTGCCAGCAGTGTAAATGGGCTATACAATGAGCAGTTCTTC. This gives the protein CASSVNGLYNEQFF.